This TCR beta chain originates from a study of CD8+ T cells in alopecia areata. For the study at large: Tofacitinib lasted 6 to 18 months, then 6 months off drug.

Trimming removed 0 bases from V and 0 bases from J, with 13 bases in between. This CDR3 has 17 residues. Germline loops: CDR1 ENHRY, CDR2 SYGVKD. Regarding treatment: oral pan-JAK inhibitor, 5-10 mg twice daily. The table lists this clone with a few counts. In each case, RNA was isolated and then reverse transcribed into cDNA as the sequencing template. Libraries were prepared by immunoSEQ multiplex PCR; TCRdb keeps only in-frame clonotypes and omits some of them. Here the sample spans a few hundred thousand clones, around 57% being singletons. This TCR came from a human donor with alopecia areata. V and J are TRBV10-3 and TRBJ2-3; D may be TRBD2 (5 bases). Here the sequenced sample was CD4+ T cells sorted from blood, taken at week 4, from a patient treated with tofacitinib. The CDR3 DNA reads as TGTGCCATCAGTGAGTCCGTCGGGATAACTAGCACAGATACGCAGTATTTT. Its translation: CAISESVGITSTDTQYF.